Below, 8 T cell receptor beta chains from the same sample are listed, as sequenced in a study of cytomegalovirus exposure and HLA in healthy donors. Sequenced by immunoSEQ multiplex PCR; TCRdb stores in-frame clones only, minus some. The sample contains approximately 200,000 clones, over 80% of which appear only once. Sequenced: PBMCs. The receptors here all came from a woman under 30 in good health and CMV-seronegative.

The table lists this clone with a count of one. The CDR3 here is CASGTSGDTGELFF. The CDR3 bases are TGTGCCAGCGGGACTAGCGGTGACACCGGGGAGCTGTTTTTT. V and J are TRBV2 and TRBJ2-2; 11 bases line up with TRBD2. Per germline, CDR1 SNHLY and CDR2 FYNNEI. V shed 8 bases, J shed 3 bases, and the junction held 2 bases outside the gene matches. This CDR3 has 14 residues.

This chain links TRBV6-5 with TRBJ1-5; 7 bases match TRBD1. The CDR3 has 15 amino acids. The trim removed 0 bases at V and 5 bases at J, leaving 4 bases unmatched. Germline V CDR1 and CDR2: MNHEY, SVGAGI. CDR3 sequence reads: CASSYSTQGDQPQHF. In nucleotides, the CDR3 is TGTGCCAGCAGTTACTCCACCCAGGGGGATCAGCCCCAGCATTTT.

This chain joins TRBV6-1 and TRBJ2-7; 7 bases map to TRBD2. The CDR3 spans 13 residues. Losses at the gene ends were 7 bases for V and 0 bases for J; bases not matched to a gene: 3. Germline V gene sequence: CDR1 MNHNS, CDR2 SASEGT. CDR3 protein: CASTSGGSYEQYF. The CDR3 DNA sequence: TGTGCCAGCACATCGGGGGGCTCCTACGAGCAGTACTTC.

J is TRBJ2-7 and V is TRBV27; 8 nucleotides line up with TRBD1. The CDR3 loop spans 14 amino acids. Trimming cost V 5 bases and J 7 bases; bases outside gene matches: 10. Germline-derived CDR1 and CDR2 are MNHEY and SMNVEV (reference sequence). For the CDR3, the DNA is TGTGCCAGCAGTGACAGGGGAATTTCGAGGGAGCAGTACTTC. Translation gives CASSDRGISREQYF.

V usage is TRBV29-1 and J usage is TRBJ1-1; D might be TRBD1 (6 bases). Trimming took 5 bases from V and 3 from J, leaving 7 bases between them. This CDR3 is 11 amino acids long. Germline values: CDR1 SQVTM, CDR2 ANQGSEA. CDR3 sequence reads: CSVRQDTEAFF. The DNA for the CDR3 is TGCAGCGTTCGACAGGACACTGAAGCTTTCTTT.

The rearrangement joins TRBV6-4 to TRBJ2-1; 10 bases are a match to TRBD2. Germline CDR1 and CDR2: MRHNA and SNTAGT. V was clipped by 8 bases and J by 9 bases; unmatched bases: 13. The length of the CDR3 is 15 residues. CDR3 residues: CASSPEPAGGLEQFF. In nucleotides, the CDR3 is TGTGCCAGCTCGCCCGAACCAGCGGGAGGGCTTGAGCAGTTCTTC.

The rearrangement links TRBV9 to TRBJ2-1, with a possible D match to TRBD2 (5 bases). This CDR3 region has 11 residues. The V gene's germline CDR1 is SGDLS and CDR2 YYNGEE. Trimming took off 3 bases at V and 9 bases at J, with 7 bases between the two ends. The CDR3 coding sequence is TGTGCCAGCAGCGGGAGGACTGAGCAGTTCTTC. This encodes CASSGRTEQFF.

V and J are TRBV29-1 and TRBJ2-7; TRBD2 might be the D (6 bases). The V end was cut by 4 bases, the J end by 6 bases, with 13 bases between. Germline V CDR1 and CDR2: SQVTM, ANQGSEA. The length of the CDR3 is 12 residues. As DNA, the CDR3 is TGCAGCGTTGGAGCGGGTACTGGCGAGCAGTACTTC. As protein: CSVGAGTGEQYF.